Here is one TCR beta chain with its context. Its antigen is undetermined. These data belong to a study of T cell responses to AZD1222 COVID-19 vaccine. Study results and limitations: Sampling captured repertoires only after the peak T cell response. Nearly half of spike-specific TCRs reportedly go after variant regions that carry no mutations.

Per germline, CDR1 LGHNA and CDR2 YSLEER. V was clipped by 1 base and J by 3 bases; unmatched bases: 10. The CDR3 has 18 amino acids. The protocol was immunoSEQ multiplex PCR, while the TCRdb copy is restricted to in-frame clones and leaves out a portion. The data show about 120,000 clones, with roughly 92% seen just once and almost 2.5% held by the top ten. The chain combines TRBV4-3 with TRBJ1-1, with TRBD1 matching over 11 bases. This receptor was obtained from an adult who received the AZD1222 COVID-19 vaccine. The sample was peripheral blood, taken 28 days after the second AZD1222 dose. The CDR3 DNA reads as TGCGCCAGCAGCCAAGGGTCCGGGACAGGGGGTTCGCACACTGAAGCTTTCTTT. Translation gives CASSQGSGTGGSHTEAFF.